Following are 20 T cell receptor beta chains from one sample sequenced in a study of T cell responses to AZD1222 COVID-19 vaccine. Method: immunoSEQ multiplex PCR; TCRdb's copy keeps in-frame clones and lacks some. This repertoire shows fewer than 100,000 clones, approximately 90% found once; its top ten account for about 19%. This sample comprised peripheral blood, obtained on day 0 of AZD1222 vaccination. The receptor source for this set is an adult in good health.

This clone showed up just a few times. The CDR3 loop is CASRLEYTDTQYF. For the CDR3, the DNA is TGTGCCAGCAGGCTGGAGTACACAGATACGCAGTATTTT. This sequence joins TRBV2 and TRBJ2-3; D unresolved. There are 13 residues in the CDR3. Trimming left V 6 bases short and J 2 bases short, with 9 bases between. Looked up from germline, CDR1 is SNHLY and CDR2 is FYNNEI.

CDR3 sequence: CASSSRGAGANVLTF. The CDR3 bases are TGTGCCAGCAGCAGCAGGGGGGCGGGGGCCAACGTCCTGACTTTC. This chain joins TRBV7-2 and TRBJ2-6, with a possible D match to TRBD1 (7 bases). CDR3 length: 15 amino acids. V lost 5 bases and J 4 bases, leaving 12 bases between the germline ends. Germline CDR1 is SGHTA and CDR2 is FQGNSA.

The V call is TRBV28, the J call TRBJ1-2, with unresolved D. Per the germline V gene, CDR1 is MDHEN and CDR2 is SYDVKM. The CDR3 runs 12 residues. The ends were cut back, 2 bases at V and 3 bases at J, with 4 bases in the middle. The CDR3: CASSLTYYGYTF. The CDR3, as DNA: TGTGCCAGCAGTTTAACCTACTATGGCTACACCTTC.

This clone was found once. The V and J genes are TRBV21-1 and TRBJ1-2; the table's D call, TRBD1, has no DNA check behind it. TRBV21-1 is listed as a pseudogene. The CDR3 totals 14 residues. As DNA, the CDR3 is TGTGCCAGCAGCAAAGAGGGGCCGACAGAAGGCTACACCTTC. This encodes CASSKEGPTEGYTF.

The J gene is TRBJ2-5, the V gene TRBV6-5; weak D call: TRBD1 (6 bases). The germline gives CDR1 MNHEY, CDR2 SVGAGI. V lost 6 bases and J 5 bases, leaving 10 bases between the germline ends. The CDR3 spans 12 residues. The CDR3 spells CASRHRVETQYF. The CDR3 DNA is TGTGCCAGCAGGCACAGGGTGGAGACCCAGTACTTC.

The rearrangement links TRBV4-1 to TRBJ1-1; unclear D gene. CDR1 MGHRA and CDR2 YSYEKL come from the germline V gene. This CDR3 region has 14 residues. V was shortened by 5 bases and J by 2 bases, with 12 bases between the two germline ends. Here the CDR3 reads CASSWRTSNTEAFF. The CDR3 DNA reads as TGCGCCAGCAGCTGGCGGACGTCTAACACTGAAGCTTTCTTT.

This chain joins TRBV2 and TRBJ2-1, with TRBD2 matching 12 bases. Trimming at V came to 6 bases and at J to 5 bases, leaving 5 bases not matched to a gene. There are 15 residues in the CDR3. Germline V gives CDR1 SNHLY, CDR2 FYNNEI. This CDR3 is CASRILAGGHNEQFF. In DNA, the CDR3 is TGTGCCAGCAGGATACTAGCGGGGGGCCACAATGAGCAGTTCTTC.

The rearrangement uses TRBV12-3 or TRBV12-4 and TRBJ2-1; D unclear. This CDR3 contains 12 residues. V was shortened by 5 bases and J by 13 bases, with 15 bases between the two germline ends. CDR3 residues: CASSPLVVPQFF. The DNA of the CDR3 is TGTGCCAGCAGTCCTCTGGTCGTACCACAGTTCTTC.

This rearrangement joins TRBV28 to TRBJ2-3; TRBD1 or TRBD2 may be the D gene (5 bases each). V lost 3 bases and J 4 bases, leaving 8 bases between the germline ends. This CDR3 has 13 residues. CDR1 and CDR2 (germline): MDHEN, SYDVKM. CDR3 DNA: TGTGCCAGCAGTTTTGAGGGGCCAGATACGCAGTATTTT. The encoded protein is CASSFEGPDTQYF. Full variable domain (outside the CDR3, taken from reference TRBV28 and TRBJ2-3): DVKVTQSSRYLVKRTGEKVFLECVQDMDHENMFWYRQDPGLGLRLIYFSYDVKMKEKGDIPEGYSVSREKKERFSLILESASTNQTSMYLCASSFEGPDTQYFGPGTRLTVL.

A single count supports this clone. This chain joins TRBV7-3 and TRBJ2-5; D remains ambiguous. V lost 3 bases to trimming and J lost 7 bases, with 12 bases between them. Germline V gene data show CDR1 as SGHTA and CDR2 as FQGTGA. The CDR3 is 13 residues long. The CDR3 DNA reads TGTGCCAGCAGCTTGGACCTATTAGGGACCCAGTACTTC. Amino acids: CASSLDLLGTQYF.

This rearrangement joins TRBV7-9 to TRBJ2-7; TRBD2 aligns across 13 bases. This CDR3 is built from 15 residues. Germline V gene sequence: CDR1 SEHNR, CDR2 FQNEAQ (reference sequence). V shed 3 bases and J 3 bases; nucleotides not matched to a gene: 2. This chain's CDR3 is CASSLTSGGFYEQYF. CDR3 coding DNA: TGTGCCAGCAGCTTGACTAGCGGGGGGTTCTACGAGCAGTACTTC.

The chain is built from TRBV3-1 (or the pseudogene TRBV3-2) and TRBJ2-7; D gene uncertain. CDR1 is LGHDT and CDR2 is YNNKEL in the germline V gene (reference sequence). The ends were cut back, 2 bases at V and 5 bases at J, with 7 bases in the middle. The CDR3 loop spans 12 amino acids. CDR3: CASSQSWDEQYF. The CDR3 nucleotides are TGTGCCAGCAGCCAAAGCTGGGACGAGCAGTACTTC.

The rearrangement uses TRBV6-2 or TRBV6-3 and TRBJ1-5; D ambiguous. V was trimmed by 2 bases and J by 3 bases, leaving 8 bases between them. The CDR3 loop spans 14 amino acids. Germline V CDR1 and CDR2: MNHEY, SVGEGT. CDR3 region: CASSYQSLNQPQHF. In DNA, the CDR3 is TGTGCCAGCAGTTACCAATCGCTCAATCAGCCCCAGCATTTT.

The chain employs TRBV18 and TRBJ2-7; D may be TRBD1 or TRBD2 (5 bases each). With 0 bases removed from V and 6 bases from J, the gap between germline ends came to 12 bases. The CDR3 is 14 amino acids. In germline, CDR1 is KGHSH, CDR2 LQKENI. CDR3 residues: CASSPPVGGGEQYF. The CDR3 DNA sequence: TGTGCCAGCTCACCACCGGTTGGTGGGGGCGAGCAGTACTTC. The full variable domain, in which reference TRBV18 and TRBJ2-7 provide the parts outside the CDR3, is NAGVMQNPRHLVRRRGQEARLRCSPMKGHSHVYWYRQLPEEGLKFMVYLQKENIIDESGMPKERFSAEFPKEGPSILRIQQVVRGDSAAYFCASSPPVGGGEQYFGPGTRLTVT.

The rearrangement links TRBV19 to TRBJ2-6; no reliable D call. The CDR3 covers 19 residues. V was clipped by 5 bases and J by 1 base, with 21 bases between them. Germline V gene sequence: CDR1 LNHDA, CDR2 SQIVND (reference sequence). This chain's CDR3 is CASSSFGPWGLSGANVLTF. The CDR3, as DNA: TGTGCCAGTAGTTCTTTTGGGCCTTGGGGTCTTTCTGGGGCCAACGTCCTGACTTTC.

J is TRBJ1-5 and V is TRBV19; possible D gene TRBD1, 5 bases. Deletions cut 5 bases from V and 4 bases from J, with 12 bases between. Germline loops: CDR1 LNHDA, CDR2 SQIVND (reference sequence). This CDR3 contains 14 residues. The CDR3 sequence: CASSVQDTNQPQHF. The DNA for the CDR3 is TGTGCCAGTAGTGTACAGGACACTAATCAGCCCCAGCATTTT.

This clone was detected a few times. The chain uses TRBV19 and TRBJ1-1; no clear D gene. This CDR3 is 14 amino acids long. Trimming shortened V by 8 bases and J by 2 bases, and 15 bases separated the two germline ends. CDR1 and CDR2 from the germline V gene are LNHDA and SQIVND (reference sequence). The DNA for the CDR3 is TGTGCCAGTCGCGAACATCAGCTAAACACTGAAGCTTTCTTT. It specifies CASREHQLNTEAFF.

The chain uses TRBV19 and TRBJ2-1, with D possibly called TRBD1 or TRBD2 (5 bases each). The CDR3 has 16 residues. Germline-derived CDR1 and CDR2 are LNHDA and SQIVND (reference sequence). Between the trimmed V and J ends, which lost 2 bases and 1 base, there was a span of 12 bases. For the CDR3, the DNA is TGTGCCAGTAGTATACGGGGCGGCCTATCCTACAATGAGCAGTTCTTC. Translation: CASSIRGGLSYNEQFF.

The chain recombines TRBV24-1 with TRBJ1-5; weak D call: TRBD1 (5 bases). V lost 8 bases, J lost 4 bases, and 17 bases lay in between. This CDR3 is built from 15 residues. Germline V gene sequence: CDR1 KGHDR, CDR2 SFDVKD. The CDR3 sequence is CATNPSGGGNQPQHF. The CDR3 nucleotides are TGTGCCACCAATCCGTCGGGCGGGGGAAATCAGCCCCAGCATTTT.

V usage is TRBV28 and J usage is TRBJ1-2; 9 bases are a match to TRBD1. CDR3 length equals 15 residues. With 6 bases clipped from V and 1 base from J, the junction kept 6 bases outside the gene matches. Germline lookup yields CDR1 MDHEN and CDR2 SYDVKM. CDR3: CASSEPGQGNYGYTF. The CDR3 DNA reads as TGTGCCAGCAGCGAGCCGGGACAGGGTAACTATGGCTACACCTTC.